This TCR beta chain was captured by sequencing in a study of OX40 agonist ivuxolimab in advanced cancers. Comment on this clone: Its antigen is unidentified.

Method: immunoSEQ multiplex PCR; TCRdb's copy keeps in-frame clones and lacks some. The table has 8,000 to 10,000 clones, 60% to 75% seen once. Whole-study results and caveats: CD8+ T cells (on average) carried more expanded clones than CD4+ T cells.

With 2 bases clipped from V and 2 bases from J, the junction kept 12 bases outside the gene matches. CDR1 and CDR2 (germline): SGDLS, YYNGEE. This CDR3 contains 18 residues. This receptor was taken from an adult with an advanced solid tumor such as melanoma, head and neck, liver or kidney cancer. The specimen comprised CD4+ or CD8+ T cells sorted from blood, sampled in a trial of the OX40 agonist ivuxolimab. The chain uses TRBV9 and TRBJ2-3; 9 bases line up with TRBD2. The CDR3 protein is CASSVSGASGILTDTQYF. CDR3 DNA sequence: TGTGCCAGCAGCGTTTCGGGGGCTAGCGGGATTCTCACAGATACGCAGTATTTT. Full variable domain (outside the CDR3, taken from reference TRBV9 and TRBJ2-3): DSGVTQTPKHLITATGQRVTLRCSPRSGDLSVYWYQQSLDQGLQFLIQYYNGEERAKGNILERFSAQQFPDLHSELNLSSLELGDSALYFCASSVSGASGILTDTQYFGPGTRLTVL.